This T cell receptor (beta chain) was sequenced during a study of blood T cell repertoires in COVID-19. Turning to the study itself: Italy, Spain and the United States were the sources of the convalescent and acute COVID-19 samples.

CDR1 and CDR2 from the germline V gene are SQVTM and ANQGSEA. The length of the CDR3 is 13 residues. Losses at the gene ends were 5 bases for V and 6 bases for J; bases not matched to a gene: 4. Per the original data handling: Estimation of nucleated cell counts relied on the amplification of reference gene primers. Libraries were prepared by immunoSEQ multiplex PCR; TCRdb keeps only in-frame clonotypes and omits some of them. The V and J calls and clone size were taken over from that table, and D and trimming were inferred from the DNA. Here the sample spans about 46,000 clones, around 85% being singletons.

The clonotype comes from a man aged 60 to 69 with acute or convalescent COVID-19. The rearrangement joins TRBV29-1 to TRBJ2-4; TRBD1 matches 10 bases. The specimen was peripheral blood. As DNA, the CDR3 is TGCAGCGTTCTCCGGGACAGGGGAAACATTCAGTACTTC. It specifies CSVLRDRGNIQYF.